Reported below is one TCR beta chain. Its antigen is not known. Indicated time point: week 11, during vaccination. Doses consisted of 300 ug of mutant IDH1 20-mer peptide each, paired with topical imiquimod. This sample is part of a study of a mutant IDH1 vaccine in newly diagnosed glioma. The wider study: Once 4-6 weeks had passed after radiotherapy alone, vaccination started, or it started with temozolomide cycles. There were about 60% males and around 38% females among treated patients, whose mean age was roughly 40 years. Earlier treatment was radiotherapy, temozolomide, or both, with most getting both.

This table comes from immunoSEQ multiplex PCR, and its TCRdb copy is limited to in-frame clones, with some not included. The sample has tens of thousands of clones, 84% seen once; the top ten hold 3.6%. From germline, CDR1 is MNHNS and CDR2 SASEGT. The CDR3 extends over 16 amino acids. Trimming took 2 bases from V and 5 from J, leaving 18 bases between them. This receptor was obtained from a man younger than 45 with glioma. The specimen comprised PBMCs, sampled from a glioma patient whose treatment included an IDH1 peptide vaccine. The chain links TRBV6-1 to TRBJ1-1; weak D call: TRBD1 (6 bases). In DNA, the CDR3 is TGTGCCAGCAGTGAATGGGGGTCAAGGGGGAAAACTGAAGCTTTCTTT. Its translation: CASSEWGSRGKTEAFF.